This T cell receptor (beta chain) derives from a study of blood T cell repertoires in COVID-19. On the study more broadly: The study drew acute and convalescent COVID-19 samples from the United States, Italy and Spain. Nucleic acid was either cDNA or gDNA, and it came from T cells, B-cell-depleted T cells, or PBMCs.

Original analysis: Nucleated cell counts were estimated from reference gene primer amplification. Profiling relied on immunoSEQ multiplex PCR, and the TCRdb table lists in-frame clones only, not all of them. For V, J and clone size, that table is used; D and trimming come from the DNA. This sample carries roughly 100,000 clones, about 91% of them seen once, and the ten largest clones take around 3.5%. There are 17 residues in the CDR3. From germline, CDR1 is KGHSH and CDR2 LQKENI. V shed 3 bases and J 2 bases; nucleotides not matched to a gene: 13. The receptor comes from a human donor in a cohort sampled during active COVID-19. The chain couples TRBV18 to TRBJ2-7, with 7 bases identical to TRBD1. Material for sequencing was peripheral blood. The CDR3 is CASSPNAQGVFPYEQYF. DNA of the CDR3: TGTGCCAGCTCACCCAACGCCCAGGGGGTATTCCCCTACGAGCAGTACTTC.